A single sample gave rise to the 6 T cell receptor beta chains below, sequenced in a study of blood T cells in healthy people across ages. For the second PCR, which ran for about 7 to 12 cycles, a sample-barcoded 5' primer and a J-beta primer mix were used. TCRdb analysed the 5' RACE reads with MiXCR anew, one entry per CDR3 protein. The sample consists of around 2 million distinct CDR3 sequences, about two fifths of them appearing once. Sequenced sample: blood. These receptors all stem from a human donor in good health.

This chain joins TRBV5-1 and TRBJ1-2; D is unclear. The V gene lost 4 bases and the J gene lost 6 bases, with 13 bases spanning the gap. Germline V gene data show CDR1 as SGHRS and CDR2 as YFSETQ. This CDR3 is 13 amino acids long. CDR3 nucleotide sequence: TGCGCCAGCAGCGACCCCCCAAGTAATGGCTACACCTTC. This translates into CASSDPPSNGYTF. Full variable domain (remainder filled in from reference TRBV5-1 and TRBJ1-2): KAGVTQTPRYLIKTRGQQVTLSCSPISGHRSVSWYQQTPGQGLQFLFEYFSETQRNKGNFPGRFSGRQFSNSRSEMNVSTLELGDSALYLCASSDPPSNGYTFGSGTRLTVV.

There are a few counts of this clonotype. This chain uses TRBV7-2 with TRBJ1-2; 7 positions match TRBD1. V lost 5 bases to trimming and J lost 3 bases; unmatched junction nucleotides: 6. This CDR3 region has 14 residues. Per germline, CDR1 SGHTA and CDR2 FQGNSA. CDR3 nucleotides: TGTGCCAGCAGCCGTCAAGGGACAGACTATGGCTACACCTTC. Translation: CASSRQGTDYGYTF. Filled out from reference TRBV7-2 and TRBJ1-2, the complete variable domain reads GAGVSQSPSNKVTEKGKDVELRCDPISGHTALYWYRQSLGQGLEFLIYFQGNSAPDKSGLPSDRFSAERTGGSVSTLTIQRTQQEDSAVYLCASSRQGTDYGYTFGSGTRLTVV.

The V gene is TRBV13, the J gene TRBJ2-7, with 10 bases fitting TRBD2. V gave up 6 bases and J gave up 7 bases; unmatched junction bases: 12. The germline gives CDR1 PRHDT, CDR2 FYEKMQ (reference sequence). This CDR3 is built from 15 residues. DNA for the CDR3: TGTGCCAGCAGTCAATATCCTAGCGGGGGCGGGGAGCAGTACTTC. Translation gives CASSQYPSGGGEQYF.

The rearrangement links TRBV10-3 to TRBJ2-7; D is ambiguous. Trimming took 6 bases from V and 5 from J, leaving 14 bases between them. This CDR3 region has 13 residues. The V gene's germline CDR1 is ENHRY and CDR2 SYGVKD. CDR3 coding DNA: TGTGCCATCAGCGACGGGTTTGACGACGAGCAGTACTTC. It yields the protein CAISDGFDDEQYF.

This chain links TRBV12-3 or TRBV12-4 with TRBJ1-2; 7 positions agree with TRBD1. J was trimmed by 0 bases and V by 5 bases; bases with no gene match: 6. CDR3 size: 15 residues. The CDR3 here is CASSDVDRTNYGYTF. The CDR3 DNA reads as TGTGCCAGCAGTGATGTGGACAGGACTAACTATGGCTACACCTTC.

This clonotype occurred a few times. CDR3 coding DNA: TGCAGTGCTAGAGATGGGGAGACATCCCTAACTGGCACTAATGAAAAACTGTTTTTT. Amino acids: CSARDGETSLTGTNEKLFF. The rearrangement joins TRBV20-1 to TRBJ1-4; D not resolved. The germline V gene has CDR1 DFQATT and CDR2 SNEGSKA (reference sequence). CDR3 length: 19 amino acids. V was shortened by 0 bases and J by 2 bases, with 22 bases between the two germline ends.